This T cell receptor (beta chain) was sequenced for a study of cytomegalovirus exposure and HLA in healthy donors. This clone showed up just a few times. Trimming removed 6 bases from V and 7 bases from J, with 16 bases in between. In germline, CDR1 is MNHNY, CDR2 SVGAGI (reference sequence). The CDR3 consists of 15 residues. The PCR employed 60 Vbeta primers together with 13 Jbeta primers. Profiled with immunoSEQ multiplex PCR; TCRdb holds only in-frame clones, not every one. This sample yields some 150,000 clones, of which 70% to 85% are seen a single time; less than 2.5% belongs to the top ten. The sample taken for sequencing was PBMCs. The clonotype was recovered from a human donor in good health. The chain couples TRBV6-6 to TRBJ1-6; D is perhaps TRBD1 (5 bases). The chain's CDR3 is CASSQGRGGNSPLHF. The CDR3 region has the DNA TGTGCCAGCAGCCAAGGGCGGGGGGGGAATTCACCCCTCCACTTT.